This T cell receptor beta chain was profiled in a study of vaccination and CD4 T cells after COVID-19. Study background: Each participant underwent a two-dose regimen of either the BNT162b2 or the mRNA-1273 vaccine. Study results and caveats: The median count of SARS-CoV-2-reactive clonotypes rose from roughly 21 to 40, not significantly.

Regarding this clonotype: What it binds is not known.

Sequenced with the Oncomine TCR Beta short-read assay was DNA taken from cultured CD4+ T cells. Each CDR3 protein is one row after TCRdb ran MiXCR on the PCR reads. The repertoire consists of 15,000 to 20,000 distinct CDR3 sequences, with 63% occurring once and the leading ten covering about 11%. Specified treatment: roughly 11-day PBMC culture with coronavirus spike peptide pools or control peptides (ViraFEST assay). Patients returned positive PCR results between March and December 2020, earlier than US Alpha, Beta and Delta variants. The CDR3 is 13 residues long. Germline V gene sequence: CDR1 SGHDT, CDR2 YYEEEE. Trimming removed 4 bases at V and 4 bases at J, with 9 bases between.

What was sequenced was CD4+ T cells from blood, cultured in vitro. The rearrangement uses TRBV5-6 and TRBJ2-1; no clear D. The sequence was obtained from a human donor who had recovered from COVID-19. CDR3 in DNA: TGTGCCAGCAGCCTGAGAAATTACAATGAGCAGTTCTTC. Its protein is CASSLRNYNEQFF.